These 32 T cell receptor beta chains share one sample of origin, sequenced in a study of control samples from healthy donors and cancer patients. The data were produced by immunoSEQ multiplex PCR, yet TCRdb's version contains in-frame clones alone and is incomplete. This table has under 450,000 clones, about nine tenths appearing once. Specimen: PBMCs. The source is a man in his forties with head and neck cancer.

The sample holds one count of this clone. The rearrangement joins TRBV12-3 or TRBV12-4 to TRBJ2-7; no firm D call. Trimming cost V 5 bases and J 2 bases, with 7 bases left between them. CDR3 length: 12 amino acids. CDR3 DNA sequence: TGTGCCAGCAGTGACGGTCCCTACGAGCAGTACTTC. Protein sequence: CASSDGPYEQYF.

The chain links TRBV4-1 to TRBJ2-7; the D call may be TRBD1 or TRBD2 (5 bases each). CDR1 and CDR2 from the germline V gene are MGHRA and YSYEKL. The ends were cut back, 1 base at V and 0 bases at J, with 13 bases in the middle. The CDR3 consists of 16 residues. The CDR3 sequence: CASSQGGRDASYEQYF. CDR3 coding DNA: TGCGCCAGCAGCCAAGGTGGTCGGGACGCCTCCTACGAGCAGTACTTC.

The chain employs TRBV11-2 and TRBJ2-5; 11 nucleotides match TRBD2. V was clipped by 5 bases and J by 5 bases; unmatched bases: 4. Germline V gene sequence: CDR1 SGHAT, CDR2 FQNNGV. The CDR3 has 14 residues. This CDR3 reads CASSLSGRVETQYF. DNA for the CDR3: TGTGCCAGCAGCCTTAGCGGGAGGGTCGAGACCCAGTACTTC.

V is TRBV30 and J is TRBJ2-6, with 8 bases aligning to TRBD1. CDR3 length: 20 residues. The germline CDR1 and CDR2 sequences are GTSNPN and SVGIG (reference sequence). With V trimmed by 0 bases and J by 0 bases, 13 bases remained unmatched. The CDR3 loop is CAWSVLRGQEGTSGANVLTF. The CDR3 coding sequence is TGTGCCTGGAGTGTACTCCGGGGACAGGAGGGGACCTCTGGGGCCAACGTCCTGACTTTC.

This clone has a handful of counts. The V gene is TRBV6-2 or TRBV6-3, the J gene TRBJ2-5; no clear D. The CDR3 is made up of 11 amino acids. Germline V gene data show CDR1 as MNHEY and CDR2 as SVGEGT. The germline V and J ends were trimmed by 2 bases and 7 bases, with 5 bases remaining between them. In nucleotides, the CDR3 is TGTGCCAGCAGTTACGAGCTGACCCAGTACTTC. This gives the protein CASSYELTQYF.

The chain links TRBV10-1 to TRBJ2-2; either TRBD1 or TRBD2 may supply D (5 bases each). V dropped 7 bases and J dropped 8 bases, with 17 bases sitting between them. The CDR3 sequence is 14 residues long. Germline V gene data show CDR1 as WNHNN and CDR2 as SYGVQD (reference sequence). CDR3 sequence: CASNNAFGTGELFF. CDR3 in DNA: TGCGCCAGCAATAATGCCTTCGGGACGGGGGAGCTGTTTTTT.

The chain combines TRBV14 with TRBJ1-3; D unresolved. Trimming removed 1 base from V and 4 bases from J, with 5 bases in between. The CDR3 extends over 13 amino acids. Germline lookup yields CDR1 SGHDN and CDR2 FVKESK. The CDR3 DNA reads TGTGCCAGCAGCCAAGTATCGGGAAACACCATATATTTT. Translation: CASSQVSGNTIYF.

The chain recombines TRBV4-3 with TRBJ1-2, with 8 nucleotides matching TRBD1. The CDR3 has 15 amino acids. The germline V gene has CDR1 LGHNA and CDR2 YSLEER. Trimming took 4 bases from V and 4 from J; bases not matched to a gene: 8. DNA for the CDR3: TGCGCCAGCAGCCCACAAGGGACAGGTCTCTATGGCTACACCTTC. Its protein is CASSPQGTGLYGYTF.

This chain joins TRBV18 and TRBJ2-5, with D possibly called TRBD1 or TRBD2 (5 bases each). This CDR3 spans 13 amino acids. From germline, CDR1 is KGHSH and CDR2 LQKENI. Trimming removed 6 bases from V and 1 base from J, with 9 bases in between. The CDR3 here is CASSLGTQETQYF. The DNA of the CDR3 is TGTGCCAGCTCGCTCGGGACCCAAGAGACCCAGTACTTC.

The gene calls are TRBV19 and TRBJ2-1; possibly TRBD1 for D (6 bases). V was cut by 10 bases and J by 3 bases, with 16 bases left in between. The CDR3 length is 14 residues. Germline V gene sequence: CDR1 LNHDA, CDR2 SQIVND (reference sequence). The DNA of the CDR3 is TGTGCCACCCAGCACAGGGTTGGCTACAATGAGCAGTTCTTC. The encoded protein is CATQHRVGYNEQFF.

CDR3 DNA sequence: TGTGCCAGCAGCGTAGAACCGGGGCTAGCGGAAGGACGGGATACGCAGTATTTT. Its protein is CASSVEPGLAEGRDTQYF. V is TRBV9 and J is TRBJ2-3; 7 nucleotides align to TRBD2. The CDR3 has 18 amino acids. V shed 0 bases, J shed 6 bases, and the junction held 16 bases outside the gene matches. Germline V lookup: CDR1 SGDLS, CDR2 YYNGEE.

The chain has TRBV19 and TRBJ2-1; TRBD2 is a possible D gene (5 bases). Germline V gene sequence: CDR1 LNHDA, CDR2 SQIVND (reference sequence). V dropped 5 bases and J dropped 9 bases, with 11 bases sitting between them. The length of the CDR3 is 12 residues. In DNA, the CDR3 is TGTGCCAGTAGTCGAGGGAGATCTGAGCAGTTCTTC. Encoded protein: CASSRGRSEQFF. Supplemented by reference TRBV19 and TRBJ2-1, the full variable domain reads DGGITQSPKYLFRKEGQNVTLSCEQNLNHDAMYWYRQDPGQGLRLIYYSQIVNDFQKGDIAEGYSVSREKKESFPLTVTSAQKNPTAFYLCASSRGRSEQFFGPGTRLTVL.

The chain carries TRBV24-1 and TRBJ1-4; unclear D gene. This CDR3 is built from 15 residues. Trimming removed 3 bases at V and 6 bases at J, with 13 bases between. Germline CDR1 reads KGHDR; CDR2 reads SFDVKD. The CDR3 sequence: CATSDATTGDEKLFF. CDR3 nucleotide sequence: TGTGCCACCAGTGATGCGACCACCGGGGATGAAAAACTGTTTTTT.

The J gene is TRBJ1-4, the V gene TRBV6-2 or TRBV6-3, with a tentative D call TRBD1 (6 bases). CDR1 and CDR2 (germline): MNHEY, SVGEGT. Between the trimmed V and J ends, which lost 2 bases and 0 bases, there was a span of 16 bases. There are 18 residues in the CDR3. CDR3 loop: CASSYATGTYATNEKLFF. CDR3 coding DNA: TGTGCCAGCAGTTACGCGACCGGGACATATGCAACTAATGAAAAACTGTTTTTT.

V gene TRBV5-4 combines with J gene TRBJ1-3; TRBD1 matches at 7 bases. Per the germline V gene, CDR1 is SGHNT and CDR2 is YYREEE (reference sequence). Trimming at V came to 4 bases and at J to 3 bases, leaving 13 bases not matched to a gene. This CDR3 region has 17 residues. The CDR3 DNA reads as TGTGCCAGCAGCCCTATCCAGGGAGGGGGCCTTGGAAACACCATATATTTT. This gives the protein CASSPIQGGGLGNTIYF.

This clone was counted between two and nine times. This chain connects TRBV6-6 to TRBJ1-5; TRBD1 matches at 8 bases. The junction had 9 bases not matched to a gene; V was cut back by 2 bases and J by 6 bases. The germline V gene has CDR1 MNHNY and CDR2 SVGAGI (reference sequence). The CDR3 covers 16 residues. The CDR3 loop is CASSYGSRDRSQPQHF. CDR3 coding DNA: TGTGCCAGCAGTTACGGGTCGAGGGACAGGAGTCAGCCCCAGCATTTT.

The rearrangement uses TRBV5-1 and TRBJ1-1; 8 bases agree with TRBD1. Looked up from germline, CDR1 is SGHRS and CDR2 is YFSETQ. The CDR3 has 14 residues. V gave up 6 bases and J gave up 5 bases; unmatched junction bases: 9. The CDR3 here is CASNPQGGVTEAFF. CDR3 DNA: TGCGCCAGCAATCCACAGGGGGGTGTTACTGAAGCTTTCTTT.

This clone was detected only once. The CDR3 is CASSFVGGVTGELFF. In DNA, the CDR3 is TGTGCCAGCAGCTTTGTTGGGGGGGTCACCGGGGAGCTGTTTTTT. The chain has TRBV11-3 and TRBJ2-2; 7 bases agree with TRBD2. The CDR3 loop spans 15 amino acids. The J segment lost 4 bases and the V segment lost 3 bases, leaving 5 bases of the junction unmatched. CDR1 SGHNT and CDR2 YENEEA come from the germline V gene.

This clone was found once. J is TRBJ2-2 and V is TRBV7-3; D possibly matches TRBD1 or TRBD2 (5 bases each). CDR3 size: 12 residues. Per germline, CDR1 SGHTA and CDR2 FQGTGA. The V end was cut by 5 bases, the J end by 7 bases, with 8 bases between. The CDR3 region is CASSQGDGELFF. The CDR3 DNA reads TGTGCCAGCAGCCAGGGAGACGGGGAGCTGTTTTTT.

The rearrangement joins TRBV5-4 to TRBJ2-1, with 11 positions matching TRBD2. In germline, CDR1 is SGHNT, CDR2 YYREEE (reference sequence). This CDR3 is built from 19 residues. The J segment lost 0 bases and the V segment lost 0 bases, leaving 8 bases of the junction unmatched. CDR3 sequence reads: CASSLGGTSGVGSYNEQFF. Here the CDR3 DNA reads TGTGCCAGCAGCTTGGGAGGGACTAGCGGCGTGGGCTCCTACAATGAGCAGTTCTTC. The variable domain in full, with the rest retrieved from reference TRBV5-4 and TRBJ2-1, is ETGVTQSPTHLIKTRGQQVTLRCSSQSGHNTVSWYQQALGQGPQFIFQYYREEENGRGNFPPRFSGLQFPNYSSELNVNALELDDSALYLCASSLGGTSGVGSYNEQFFGPGTRLTVL.

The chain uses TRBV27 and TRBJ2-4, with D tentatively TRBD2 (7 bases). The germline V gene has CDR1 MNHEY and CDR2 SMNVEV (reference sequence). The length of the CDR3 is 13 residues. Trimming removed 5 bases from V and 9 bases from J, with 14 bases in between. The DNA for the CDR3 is TGTGCCAGCAGTGGGGGGGCTCCGGGCATTCAGTACTTC. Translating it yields CASSGGAPGIQYF.

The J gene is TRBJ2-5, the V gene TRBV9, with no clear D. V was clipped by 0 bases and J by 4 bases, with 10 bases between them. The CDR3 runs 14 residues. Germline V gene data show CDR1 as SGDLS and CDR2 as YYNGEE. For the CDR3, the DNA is TGTGCCAGCAGCGTAGTCTCAGAAACAGAGACCCAGTACTTC. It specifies CASSVVSETETQYF. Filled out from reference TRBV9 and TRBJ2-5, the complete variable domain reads DSGVTQTPKHLITATGQRVTLRCSPRSGDLSVYWYQQSLDQGLQFLIQYYNGEERAKGNILERFSAQQFPDLHSELNLSSLELGDSALYFCASSVVSETETQYFGPGTRLLVL.

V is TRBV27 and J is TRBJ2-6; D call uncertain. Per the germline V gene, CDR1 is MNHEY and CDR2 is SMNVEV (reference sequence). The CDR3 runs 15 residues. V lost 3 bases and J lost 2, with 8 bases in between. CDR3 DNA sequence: TGTGCCAGCAGTTTTCGATTGCCTGGGGCCAACGTCCTGACTTTC. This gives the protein CASSFRLPGANVLTF.

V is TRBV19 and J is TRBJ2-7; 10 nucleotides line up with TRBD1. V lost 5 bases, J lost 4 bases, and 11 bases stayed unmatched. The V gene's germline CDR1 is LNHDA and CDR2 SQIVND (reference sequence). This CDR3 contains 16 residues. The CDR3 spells CASSPQGGQGWYEQYF. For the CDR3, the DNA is TGTGCCAGTAGTCCCCAAGGGGGACAGGGGTGGTACGAGCAGTACTTC. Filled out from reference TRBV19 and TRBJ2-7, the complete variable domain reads DGGITQSPKYLFRKEGQNVTLSCEQNLNHDAMYWYRQDPGQGLRLIYYSQIVNDFQKGDIAEGYSVSREKKESFPLTVTSAQKNPTAFYLCASSPQGGQGWYEQYFGPGTRLTVT.

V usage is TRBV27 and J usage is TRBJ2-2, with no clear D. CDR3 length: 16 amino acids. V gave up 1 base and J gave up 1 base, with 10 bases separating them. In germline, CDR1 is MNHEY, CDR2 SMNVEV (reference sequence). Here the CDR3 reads CASSLLPRRNTGELFF. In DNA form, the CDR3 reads TGTGCCAGCAGTTTATTGCCCAGGCGGAACACCGGGGAGCTGTTTTTT.

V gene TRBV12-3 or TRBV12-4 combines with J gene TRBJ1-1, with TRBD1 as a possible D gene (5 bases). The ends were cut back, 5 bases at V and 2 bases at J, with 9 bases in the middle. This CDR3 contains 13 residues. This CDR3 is CASSPDSNTEAFF. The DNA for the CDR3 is TGTGCCAGCAGTCCTGACAGTAACACTGAAGCTTTCTTT.

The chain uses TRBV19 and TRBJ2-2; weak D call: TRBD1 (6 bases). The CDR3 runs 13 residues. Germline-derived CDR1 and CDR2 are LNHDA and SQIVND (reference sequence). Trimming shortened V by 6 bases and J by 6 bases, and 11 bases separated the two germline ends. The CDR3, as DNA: TGTGCCAGTAGCCTCAGGGGACCCGGGGAGCTGTTTTTT. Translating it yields CASSLRGPGELFF.

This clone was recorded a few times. This CDR3 is CASSPEGTEQYF. The CDR3 coding sequence is TGTGCCAGCAGCCCAGAGGGGACCGAGCAGTACTTC. V gene TRBV5-4 combines with J gene TRBJ2-7; D might be TRBD1 or TRBD2, each matching 5 bases. Germline CDR1 reads SGHNT; CDR2 reads YYREEE (reference sequence). The CDR3 is 12 residues long. V was trimmed by 4 bases and J by 6 bases, leaving 11 bases between them. Based on the CDR3 plus reference TRBV5-4 and TRBJ2-7, the full variable domain is ETGVTQSPTHLIKTRGQQVTLRCSSQSGHNTVSWYQQALGQGPQFIFQYYREEENGRGNFPPRFSGLQFPNYSSELNVNALELDDSALYLCASSPEGTEQYFGPGTRLTVT.

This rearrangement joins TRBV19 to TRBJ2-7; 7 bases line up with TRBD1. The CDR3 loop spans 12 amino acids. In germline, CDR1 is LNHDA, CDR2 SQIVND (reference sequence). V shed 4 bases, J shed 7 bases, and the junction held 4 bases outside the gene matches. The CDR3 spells CASSNIQGEQYF. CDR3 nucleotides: TGTGCCAGTAGTAATATACAGGGGGAGCAGTACTTC.

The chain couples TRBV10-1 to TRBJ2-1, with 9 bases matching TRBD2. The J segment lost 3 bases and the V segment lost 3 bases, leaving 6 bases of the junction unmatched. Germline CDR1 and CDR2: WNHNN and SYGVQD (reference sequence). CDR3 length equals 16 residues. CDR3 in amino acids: CASSESRTSDYNEQFF. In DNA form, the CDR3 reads TGCGCCAGCAGTGAATCCCGGACTAGCGACTACAATGAGCAGTTCTTC.

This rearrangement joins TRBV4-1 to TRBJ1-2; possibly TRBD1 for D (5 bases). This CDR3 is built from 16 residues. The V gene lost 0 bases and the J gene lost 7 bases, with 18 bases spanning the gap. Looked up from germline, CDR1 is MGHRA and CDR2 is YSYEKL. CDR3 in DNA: TGCGCCAGCAGCCAAGATTATCGGGGGGGATTAAGTGGCTACACCTTC. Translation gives CASSQDYRGGLSGYTF.

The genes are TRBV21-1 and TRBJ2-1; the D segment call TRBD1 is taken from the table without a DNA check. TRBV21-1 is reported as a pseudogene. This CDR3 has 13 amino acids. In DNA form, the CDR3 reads TGTGCCACCCAGGGGTTCTCCTACAATGAGCAGTTCTTC. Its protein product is CATQGFSYNEQFF.